These 12 T cell receptor beta chains share one sample of origin, sequenced in a study of PD-1 blockade in classical Hodgkin lymphoma. Libraries were prepared by immunoSEQ multiplex PCR; TCRdb keeps only in-frame clonotypes and omits some of them. Of 20,000 to 25,000 clones listed, around three quarters are singletons. Relapse was seen in all patients after autologous stem cell transplantation, and brentuximab vedotin exposure was variable. Source: peripheral blood mononuclear cells (PBMCs), taken before the second cycle of nivolumab. Source of these receptors: a human donor with classical Hodgkin lymphoma.

A word on this clone: A much more abundant neighbour one base away suggests this may be a read error. Other DNA sequences from this sample encode an identical CDR3 as well. The rearrangement uses TRBV19 and TRBJ1-1; tentative D call: TRBD1 (6 bases). Looked up from germline, CDR1 is LNHDA and CDR2 is SQIVND (reference sequence). The CDR3 has 13 residues. Trimming shortened V by 4 bases and J by 10 bases, and 16 bases separated the two germline ends. CDR3 bases: TGTGCCAGTAGTACGACGGGGGGCATCGGAGCTTTCTTT. This sequence encodes CASSTTGGIGAFF.

This chain connects TRBV25-1 to TRBJ2-1, with D possibly being TRBD2 (5 bases). The CDR3 covers 16 residues. The germline CDR1 and CDR2 sequences are MGHDK and SYGVNS. The V gene lost 5 bases and the J gene lost 0 bases, with 14 bases spanning the gap. Written as DNA, the CDR3 is TGTGCCAGCAGTCAAAAGGGCGGGCGCTCCTACAATGAGCAGTTCTTC. Protein product: CASSQKGGRSYNEQFF.

V is TRBV28 and J is TRBJ1-1; D ambiguous. Trimming pared 0 bases from V and 1 base from J, leaving 6 bases between. Germline V gives CDR1 MDHEN, CDR2 SYDVKM. The CDR3 runs to 14 residues. CDR3 coding DNA: TGTGCCAGCAGTTTATGGGCGGGGAACACTGAAGCTTTCTTT. The encoded protein is CASSLWAGNTEAFF. The variable domain in full, completed from reference TRBV28 and TRBJ1-1, reads DVKVTQSSRYLVKRTGEKVFLECVQDMDHENMFWYRQDPGLGLRLIYFSYDVKMKEKGDIPEGYSVSREKKERFSLILESASTNQTSMYLCASSLWAGNTEAFFGQGTRLTVV.

V and J are TRBV5-4 and TRBJ2-1; D remains ambiguous. Trimming took 0 bases from V and 8 from J, leaving 9 bases between them. Germline values: CDR1 SGHNT, CDR2 YYREEE (reference sequence). The CDR3 totals 13 residues. In DNA, the CDR3 is TGTGCCAGCAGCTTGGAATATAGTCATGAGCAGTTCTTC. Protein: CASSLEYSHEQFF. The variable domain in full, with the rest retrieved from reference TRBV5-4 and TRBJ2-1, is ETGVTQSPTHLIKTRGQQVTLRCSSQSGHNTVSWYQQALGQGPQFIFQYYREEENGRGNFPPRFSGLQFPNYSSELNVNALELDDSALYLCASSLEYSHEQFFGPGTRLTVL.

This clone occurred a few times. The chain combines TRBV5-1 with TRBJ2-4; 8 positions agree with TRBD1. Germline V gives CDR1 SGHRS, CDR2 YFSETQ. The CDR3 is 16 amino acids. Trimming at V came to 4 bases and at J to 0 bases, leaving 6 bases not matched to a gene. The CDR3 DNA is TGCGCCAGCAGCCCCGGACAGGGTGTAGCCAAAAACATTCAGTACTTC. Translating it yields CASSPGQGVAKNIQYF. The full variable domain, its missing parts supplied by reference TRBV5-1 and TRBJ2-4, is KAGVTQTPRYLIKTRGQQVTLSCSPISGHRSVSWYQQTPGQGLQFLFEYFSETQRNKGNFPGRFSGRQFSNSRSEMNVSTLELGDSALYLCASSPGQGVAKNIQYFGAGTRLSVL.

This chain joins TRBV7-2 and TRBJ2-2, with 7 nucleotides matching TRBD2. This CDR3 has 15 residues. Per germline, CDR1 SGHTA and CDR2 FQGNSA. The J segment lost 2 bases and the V segment lost 6 bases, leaving 6 bases of the junction unmatched. The CDR3 protein is CASSSKGLNTGELFF. CDR3 sequence (DNA): TGTGCCAGCAGTTCCAAGGGACTAAACACCGGGGAGCTGTTTTTT.

The chain has TRBV5-1 and TRBJ2-3, with 9 bases matching TRBD2. The germline V gene encodes CDR1 SGHRS and CDR2 YFSETQ. V was pared by 0 bases and J by 2 bases, with 13 bases of the junction left unmatched. The CDR3 sequence is 19 residues long. Written as DNA, the CDR3 is TGCGCCAGCAGCTTGGGCCAAGCGGGGGGCCTAAGCACCACAGATACGCAGTATTTT. This encodes CASSLGQAGGLSTTDTQYF.

This clone was counted only a few times. The genes are TRBV7-2 and TRBJ2-1, with no clear D. V lost 5 bases and J 5 bases, leaving 13 bases between the germline ends. The CDR3 length is 14 residues. Germline CDR1 is SGHTA and CDR2 is FQGNSA. CDR3 coding DNA: TGTGCCAGCAGCCGCAGGAACAAAAACAATGAGCAGTTCTTC. Translation gives CASSRRNKNNEQFF.

The CDR3: CASSVGHGETQYF. CDR3 DNA sequence: TGCGCCAGCAGCGTGGGGCATGGGGAGACCCAGTACTTC. This chain joins TRBV5-1 and TRBJ2-5, with D possibly matching TRBD1 (5 bases). Trimming shortened V by 4 bases and J by 5 bases, and 12 bases separated the two germline ends. CDR1 is SGHRS, CDR2 YFSETQ, per germline. The CDR3 length is 13 residues.

This rearrangement joins TRBV18 to TRBJ2-7, with D hard to call. Germline CDR1 and CDR2: KGHSH and LQKENI. V was trimmed by 1 base and J by 7 bases, leaving 8 bases between them. The CDR3 sequence is 12 residues long. The CDR3 reads CASSPQSLEQYF. The CDR3 nucleotides are TGTGCCAGCTCACCACAATCGCTAGAGCAGTACTTC.

The rearrangement joins TRBV5-1 to TRBJ1-6; D is unresolved. This CDR3 contains 18 residues. Trimming shortened V by 4 bases and J by 0 bases, and 17 bases separated the two germline ends. Per the germline V gene, CDR1 is SGHRS and CDR2 is YFSETQ. The chain's CDR3 is CASSPKVAGSSYNSPLHF. Here the CDR3 DNA reads TGCGCCAGCAGCCCGAAGGTGGCAGGAAGCTCCTATAATTCACCCCTCCACTTT.

By proportion, this clone is large. The J gene is TRBJ2-1, the V gene TRBV27, with 7 bases aligning to TRBD2. J lost 5 bases, V lost 2 bases, and 15 bases had no gene match. This CDR3 region has 18 residues. Per the germline V gene, CDR1 is MNHEY and CDR2 is SMNVEV (reference sequence). The CDR3 bases are TGTGCCAGCAGTTTACTTGGAGTTTGGGACTACCCACACAATGAGCAGTTCTTC. It translates to CASSLLGVWDYPHNEQFF.